The clone carrying this T cell receptor beta chain was recorded once. Tumor samples were obtained before definitive surgery or chemotherapy. CDR3 size: 15 residues. Looked up from germline, CDR1 is SGHTA and CDR2 is FQGNSA. These data belong to a study of high-grade serous ovarian cancer treatment subgroups. Using immunoSEQ multiplex PCR, the repertoire was profiled, and TCRdb retains in-frame clones only, with some absent. The table includes some 8,000 clones, more than 75% detected once. The TCR was taken from a human donor with high-grade serous ovarian cancer. V gene TRBV7-2 combines with J gene TRBJ2-5; D ambiguous. TRBJ2-7 explains the end of the DNA better; the J call may be wrong. The source material was tumor tissue. The chain's CDR3 is CASSPRPGGTYEQYF. CDR3 in DNA: TGTGCCAGCAGCCCCCGTCCGGGCGGAACCTACGAGCAGTACTTC.